This T cell receptor (beta chain) was identified during a study of cytomegalovirus exposure and HLA in healthy donors. This PCR relied on a set of 60 Vbeta primers and 13 Jbeta primers. Clones were read by immunoSEQ multiplex PCR, and TCRdb kept only the in-frame ones, dropping some. The data contain about 150,000 clones, 85% of them singletons. The CDR3 covers 16 residues. After removal of 7 bases from V and 1 base from J, the junction contained 10 bases not matched to a gene. Looked up from germline, CDR1 is MDHEN and CDR2 is SYDVKM. With respect to this clone: Its antigen is not identified.

Study-wide findings and caveats: Later analysis associated a missense DCLRE1C variant with TCR beta V- and J-gene trimming. Immune exposure information available was restricted to CMV serostatus.

Source material: PBMCs. This TCR came from a young woman in good health and CMV-seronegative. J is TRBJ2-7 and V is TRBV28; 10 bases line up with TRBD1. The CDR3, as DNA: TGTGCCAGCACCCCCGGCGGGGACAGGGGATCCTACGAGCAGTACTTC. It encodes CASTPGGDRGSYEQYF.